These 2 T cell receptor beta chains share one sample of origin, sequenced in a study of blood T cells in healthy people across ages. A J-beta primer mix and a sample-barcoded 5' primer were used in a second PCR of about 7 to 12 cycles. Using its own MiXCR run on the 5' RACE reads, TCRdb lists one record per CDR3 protein. The table includes about 1.1 million distinct CDR3 sequences, approximately 38% detected once. Sequenced sample: blood. These receptors were taken from a man between 18 and 35 years old in good health.

V usage is TRBV3-1 and J usage is TRBJ1-2; D ambiguous. V was cut by 0 bases and J by 2 bases, with 7 bases left in between. Germline CDR1 and CDR2: LGHDT and YNNKEL (reference sequence). The CDR3 loop spans 14 amino acids. The CDR3 bases are TGTGCCAGCAGCCAAGAGCCAGCCAACTATGGCTACACCTTC. Amino acids: CASSQEPANYGYTF.

This clonotype was observed a handful of times. This rearrangement joins TRBV4-3 to TRBJ1-1, with 7 bases that match TRBD1. The germline gives CDR1 LGHNA, CDR2 YSLEER. CDR3 size: 16 residues. V trimming: 0 bases; J trimming: 7 bases; junction bases outside the gene matches: 11. The CDR3 DNA reads as TGCGCCAGCAGCCAAGATCCGGCAGGGGGATATAATGAAGCTTTCTTT. This gives the protein CASSQDPAGGYNEAFF.